The clone carrying this T cell receptor (beta chain) has a handful of counts. The target antigen is unknown. Researchers ran the PCR with 60 Vbeta and 13 Jbeta primers. The assay was immunoSEQ multiplex PCR, and TCRdb's table has in-frame clones only and misses some. The sample includes 80,000 or so clones, 10% of them seen just once. Per the germline V gene, CDR1 is MDHEN and CDR2 is SYDVKM. The CDR3 covers 14 residues. Unmatched junction bases numbered 6, after V lost 5 bases and J lost 8 bases. The data are from a study of cytomegalovirus exposure and HLA in healthy donors. Whole-study results and caveats: Reports described diagnosis of cytomegalovirus status by the classifier as highly specific and sensitive.

The chain links TRBV28 to TRBJ2-2; the match to TRBD1 covers 9 bases. The specimen was PBMCs. This clonotype was obtained from a man in his 60s in good health and CMV-seropositive. The CDR3 loop is CASSRTGVVGELFF. The CDR3 nucleotides read TGTGCCAGCAGTCGGACAGGGGTGGTGGGGGAGCTGTTTTTT.